The 17 T cell receptor beta chains below were found in one sample sequenced in a study of neurological immune-mediated disorders. TCRdb reanalysed the 5' RACE reads using MiXCR and keeps one entry per CDR3 protein. The sample lists about 10,000 distinct CDR3 sequences; around 21% were seen once. Sequenced material: CD8+ T cells from blood. These receptors all stem from a woman aged 60-75 years with HTLV-1-associated myelopathy (HAM/TSP).

The chain has TRBV5-5 and TRBJ2-7; D assignment may be TRBD1 or TRBD2 (5 bases each). This CDR3 has 14 residues. Germline assignment: CDR1 SGHKS and CDR2 YYEKEE (reference sequence). Between the trimmed V and J ends, which lost 0 bases and 2 bases, there was a span of 9 bases. The chain's CDR3 is CASSLGQGPYEQYF. The CDR3 nucleotides read TGTGCCAGCAGCTTGGGGCAGGGACCCTACGAGCAGTACTTC.

This chain uses TRBV7-6 with TRBJ2-5; 10 bases fit TRBD1. The ends lost 5 bases at V and 5 bases at J; junction bases unmatched: 14. The CDR3 has 17 residues. Germline lookup yields CDR1 SGHVS and CDR2 FNYEAQ. The chain's CDR3 is CASSPSPRTGGFETQYF. The CDR3 DNA reads TGTGCCAGCAGCCCCAGCCCCAGGACAGGGGGTTTTGAGACCCAGTACTTC.

This clonotype was found many times. The V call is TRBV4-1, the J call TRBJ2-7; D possibly corresponds to TRBD1 (5 bases). The CDR3 sequence is 15 residues long. Germline CDR1 reads MGHRA; CDR2 reads YSYEKL. Trimming took 2 bases from V and 2 from J, leaving 13 bases between them. CDR3 sequence (DNA): TGCGCCAGCAGCCAAATCCTAGGGGTGGCCTACGAGCAGTACTTC. Translated: CASSQILGVAYEQYF.

This clonotype occurred many times. The DNA for the CDR3 is TGCAGCGTCCACTTAGGGGACTCTTTCTACGAGCAGTACTTC. This encodes CSVHLGDSFYEQYF. This rearrangement joins TRBV29-1 to TRBJ2-7, with a possible D match to TRBD2 (6 bases). Between the trimmed V and J ends, which lost 6 bases and 3 bases, there was a span of 18 bases. The CDR3 runs 14 residues. Looked up from germline, CDR1 is SQVTM and CDR2 is ANQGSEA.

The chain recombines TRBV7-8 with TRBJ2-2; perhaps TRBD2 as D (6 bases). Per the germline V gene, CDR1 is SGHVS and CDR2 is FQNEAQ. The CDR3 has 15 amino acids. The V and J ends lost 7 bases and 0 bases respectively, with 12 bases between them. DNA for the CDR3: TGTGCCAGCATCGGCCTAGCGTCGAACACCGGGGAGCTGTTTTTT. The encoded protein is CASIGLASNTGELFF.

Details on this clonotype: Its ends do not fully match the called genes, so a read error is possible. The V call is TRBV5-6, the J call TRBJ2-1, with 10 positions matching TRBD2. Germline-derived CDR1 and CDR2 are SGHDT and YYEEEE. The CDR3 loop spans 16 amino acids. In nucleotides, the CDR3 is TGTGCCAGCAGCTTGGTGAAGCGGGGGGGCCTGACTTGGCAGTTATTC. Translating gives CASSLVKRGGLTWQLF.

This clonotype has a count of ten or more. One end of the junction fails to match germline, which may point to a read error. The rearrangement uses TRBV20-1 and TRBJ2-2; TRBD1 is a possible D gene (5 bases). The length of the CDR3 is 14 residues. The germline V gene encodes CDR1 DFQATT and CDR2 SNEGSKA (reference sequence). CDR3 residues: CSARDSANTGELFF. CDR3 nucleotides: TGCAGTGCCAGAGACAGCGCGAACACCGGGGAGCTGTTTTTT.

The chain couples TRBV27 to TRBJ2-7, with D perhaps matching TRBD1 or TRBD2 (6 bases each). Trimming removed 4 bases from V and 6 bases from J, with 10 bases in between. In germline, CDR1 is MNHEY, CDR2 SMNVEV (reference sequence). This CDR3 has 12 amino acids. The CDR3 sequence: CASSSGGREQYF. CDR3 DNA sequence: TGTGCCAGCAGTTCTGGGGGGCGCGAGCAGTACTTC.

This clonotype was picked up many times. This chain joins TRBV10-2 and TRBJ1-2; D remains ambiguous. CDR3 length: 12 residues. CDR1 is WSHSY, CDR2 SAAADI, per germline. Deletions cut 3 bases from V and 7 bases from J, with 9 bases between. The CDR3 here is CASSESRIGYTF. In DNA, the CDR3 is TGCGCCAGCAGTGAATCAAGGATTGGCTACACCTTC.

Many counts were recorded for this clonotype. This chain uses TRBV7-8 with TRBJ2-7; 10 nucleotides line up with TRBD1. Germline CDR1 reads SGHVS; CDR2 reads FQNEAQ. The CDR3 is made up of 16 amino acids. V was pared by 5 bases and J by 0 bases, with 7 bases of the junction left unmatched. The CDR3 is CASSPWTGGSSYEQYF. CDR3 nucleotides: TGTGCCAGCAGCCCTTGGACAGGGGGAAGCTCCTACGAGCAGTACTTC.

This clonotype was observed many times. The V call is TRBV20-1, the J call TRBJ1-1; D gene uncertain. V was pared by 8 bases and J by 3 bases, with 16 bases between. CDR3 length equals 13 residues. CDR1 and CDR2 (germline): DFQATT, SNEGSKA (reference sequence). This CDR3 is CSFSRRPHTEAFF. The CDR3 DNA reads as TGCAGTTTCTCGCGGCGTCCCCACACTGAAGCTTTCTTT.

This clonotype was detected many times. This chain joins TRBV4-1 and TRBJ2-3; TRBD1 agrees at 7 bases. The CDR3 sequence is 16 residues long. Germline CDR1 reads MGHRA; CDR2 reads YSYEKL. V was clipped by 2 bases and J by 0 bases; unmatched bases: 5. The CDR3, as DNA: TGCGCCAGCAGCCAACGACCGGGACAGAGCACAGATACGCAGTATTTT. Protein: CASSQRPGQSTDTQYF.

This clonotype came up a few times. This rearrangement joins TRBV20-1 to TRBJ2-5, with TRBD2 identical over 8 bases. Germline assignment: CDR1 DFQATT and CDR2 SNEGSKA (reference sequence). Unmatched junction bases numbered 6, after V lost 5 bases and J lost 1 base. The CDR3 runs 14 residues. In DNA form, the CDR3 reads TGCAGTGCTGGCCTCGGGGGGGGCCAAGAGACCCAGTACTTC. Amino acid sequence: CSAGLGGGQETQYF.

The table lists this clonotype with a few counts. This chain joins TRBV30 and TRBJ1-1, with unresolved D. CDR1 GTSNPN and CDR2 SVGIG come from the germline V gene (reference sequence). The CDR3 extends over 12 amino acids. V was clipped by 5 bases and J by 3 bases, with 10 bases between them. CDR3 DNA sequence: TGTGCCTGGGTGGTAGGGTACACTGAAGCTTTCTTT. This translates into CAWVVGYTEAFF.

This clonotype came up many times. The rearrangement uses TRBV20-1 and TRBJ1-2; 10 bases match TRBD1. V shed 3 bases, J shed 4 bases, and the junction held 5 bases outside the gene matches. The CDR3 totals 14 residues. Germline CDR1 and CDR2: DFQATT and SNEGSKA (reference sequence). The CDR3 coding sequence is TGCAGTGCTAGGACAGGGGGCCAGGCCTATGGCTACACCTTC. This gives the protein CSARTGGQAYGYTF.

This clonotype has at least ten counts. The chain links TRBV27 to TRBJ2-7; D perhaps matches TRBD2 (5 bases). Trimming cost V 0 bases and J 5 bases, with 8 bases left between them. This CDR3 contains 13 residues. Germline V gives CDR1 MNHEY, CDR2 SMNVEV (reference sequence). CDR3 in DNA: TGTGCCAGCAGTTTATCATATAGCGACGAGCAGTACTTC. It is translated as CASSLSYSDEQYF.

The V call is TRBV20-1, the J call TRBJ2-7, with no clear D. The germline CDR1 and CDR2 sequences are DFQATT and SNEGSKA (reference sequence). V lost 0 bases and J 1 base, leaving 10 bases between the germline ends. The CDR3 length is 14 residues. CDR3 in DNA: TGCAGTGCTAGAGAAAGGTCCGTATCCTACGAGCAGTACTTC. Translating it yields CSARERSVSYEQYF.